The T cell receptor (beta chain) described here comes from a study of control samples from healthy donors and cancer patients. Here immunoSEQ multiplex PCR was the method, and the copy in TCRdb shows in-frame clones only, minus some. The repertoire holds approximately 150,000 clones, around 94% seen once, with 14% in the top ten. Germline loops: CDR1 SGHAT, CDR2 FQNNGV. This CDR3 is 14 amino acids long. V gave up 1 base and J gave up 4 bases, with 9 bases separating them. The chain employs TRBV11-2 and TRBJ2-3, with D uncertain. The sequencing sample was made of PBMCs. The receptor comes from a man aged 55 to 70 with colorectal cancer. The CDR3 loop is CASSLAPAADTQYF. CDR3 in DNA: TGTGCCAGCAGCTTAGCACCCGCGGCAGATACGCAGTATTTT.